This is a list of T cell receptor beta chains from one sample in a study of T-cell reconstitution after alpha-beta-depleted transplantation in children. TCRdb re-called the PCR reads with MiXCR, one entry per CDR3 protein. Among about 190,000 distinct CDR3 sequences listed, about 6.3% were seen once. The material was PBMCs from the stem cell graft donor, obtained from the stem cell graft. The receptors originated from a human donor who donated a stem cell graft to a child with Wiskott-Aldrich syndrome. Both conserved end residues are part of each CDR3. Each record gives: J gene, D gene, clone size, V gene, CDR3 DNA, CDR3 protein. The D gene is left open where the match is weak. Expanded clones are given a class, and other clones once, few, many or no size at all.

>TRBJ2-1|-|many|TRBV20-1
TGCAGTGCTAGAGATCTCTGGGGGAGCTCCTACAATGAGCAGTTCTTC
CSARDLWGSSYNEQFF
>TRBJ2-3|-|many|TRBV4-3
TGCGCCAGCAGCCAAGATTATGGAGGAGGCACAGATACGCAGTATTTT
CASSQDYGGGTDTQYF
>TRBJ2-7|-|many|TRBV15
TGTGCCACCAGAACGACGGGGGAGCAGTACTTC
CATRTTGEQYF
>TRBJ1-5|-|many|TRBV7-2
TGTGCCAGCAGCTTATGGAATCAGCCCCAGCATTTT
CASSLWNQPQHF
>TRBJ2-7|-|many|TRBV5-4
TGTGCCAGCAGCTCTGGCGCACTATCGAGCTCCTACGAGCAGTACTTC
CASSSGALSSSYEQYF
>TRBJ2-2|TRBD1|many|TRBV27
TGTGCCAGCAGTTTATCGAGGACAGGGAACACCGGGGAGCTGTTTTTT
CASSLSRTGNTGELFF
>TRBJ1-4|-|few|TRBV7-2
TGTGCCAGCAGCTACAGACGGGGCATTGAAAAACTGTTTTTT
CASSYRRGIEKLFF
>TRBJ2-5|-|few|TRBV2
TGTGCCAGCAACTACCAGGGGAGAGAGACCCAGTACTTC
CASNYQGRETQYF
>TRBJ1-6|TRBD1|-|TRBV3-1
TGTGCCAGCAGCCAAGATGGCAGGGGGGATTCACCCCTCCACTTT
CASSQDGRGDSPLHF
>TRBJ1-1|-|many|TRBV5-6
TGTGCCAGCAGCTTGAACGGACATCGTCACACTGAAGCTTTCTTT
CASSLNGHRHTEAFF
>TRBJ2-7|-|many|TRBV5-6
TGTGCCAGCAGCTTGGCCGCGAACAGCATTTCCTACGAGCAGTACTTC
CASSLAANSISYEQYF
>TRBJ2-5|-|many|TRBV6-5
TGTGCCAGCAGTTACGGACGTACCCAAGAGACCCAGTACTTC
CASSYGRTQETQYF
>TRBJ2-5|-|many|TRBV27
TGTGCCAGCAGGGGGGACATTTCGCAGACCCAGTACTTC
CASRGDISQTQYF
>TRBJ2-1|-|many|TRBV29-1
TGCAGCGTCAGTCGAACGACCGAGCAGTTCTTC
CSVSRTTEQFF
>TRBJ2-1|-|many|TRBV7-2
TGTGCCAGCAGCTTGGGGAGCCCCGCCTACAATGAGCAGTTCTTC
CASSLGSPAYNEQFF
>TRBJ2-2|-|large|TRBV4-3
TGCGCCAGCAGCCAAGGCCCTATGAACACCGGGGAGCTGTTTTTT
CASSQGPMNTGELFF
>TRBJ1-2|-|many|TRBV12-3/TRBV12-4
TGTGCCAGCAGGCCTCAGGGGCATGGCTACACCTTC
CASRPQGHGYTF
>TRBJ1-1|TRBD1|many|TRBV4-3
TGCGCCAGCAGCGGGAAGGGGGCAGGAAGTACTGAAGCTTTCTTT
CASSGKGAGSTEAFF
>TRBJ2-2|-|many|TRBV6-5
TGTGCCAGCAGTTACTCTTTGTCCACCGAGAACACCGGGGAGCTGTTTTTT
CASSYSLSTENTGELFF